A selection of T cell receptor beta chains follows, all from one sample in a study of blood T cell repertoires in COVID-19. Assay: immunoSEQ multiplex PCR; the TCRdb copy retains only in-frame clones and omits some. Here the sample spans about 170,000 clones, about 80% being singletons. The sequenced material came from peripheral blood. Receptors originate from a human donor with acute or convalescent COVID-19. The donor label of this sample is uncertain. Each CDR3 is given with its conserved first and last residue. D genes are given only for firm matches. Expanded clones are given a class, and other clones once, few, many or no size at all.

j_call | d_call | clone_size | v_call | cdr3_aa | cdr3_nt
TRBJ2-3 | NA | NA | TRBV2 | CASMSGDTQYF | TGTGCCAGCATGAGCGGGGATACGCAGTATTTT
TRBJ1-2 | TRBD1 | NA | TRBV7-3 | CASSSGQAAGYTF | TGTGCCAGCAGCTCGGGACAGGCGGCTGGCTACACCTTC
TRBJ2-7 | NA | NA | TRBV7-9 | CASSFPDGTFGGLHF | TGTGCCAGCAGCTTCCCAGACGGGACCTTCGGGGGTTTACACTTC
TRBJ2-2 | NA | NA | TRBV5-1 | CASSLRQANTGELFF | TGCGCCAGCAGCTTAAGACAGGCGAACACCGGGGAGCTGTTTTTT
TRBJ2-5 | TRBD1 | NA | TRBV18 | CASSPSTGGSGETQYF | TGTGCCAGCTCACCATCAACAGGGGGCAGTGGGGAGACCCAGTACTTC
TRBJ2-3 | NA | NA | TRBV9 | CASSARTLGADTQYF | TGTGCCAGCAGCGCCCGGACTCTGGGAGCAGATACGCAGTATTTT
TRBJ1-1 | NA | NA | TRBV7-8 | CASSFAGRGTEAFF | TGTGCCAGCAGCTTCGCCGGGCGGGGGACTGAAGCTTTCTTT
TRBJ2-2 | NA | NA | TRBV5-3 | CAPGVGTGELFF | TGTGCCCCCGGAGTGGGCACCGGGGAGCTGTTTTTT
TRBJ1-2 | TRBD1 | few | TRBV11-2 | CASSSGTGSGYTF | TGTGCCAGCAGCTCCGGGACAGGGAGTGGCTACACCTTC
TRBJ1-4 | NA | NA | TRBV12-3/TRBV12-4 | CASSQRFLELFF | TGTGCCAGCAGCCAACGTTTTTTAGAACTGTTTTTT
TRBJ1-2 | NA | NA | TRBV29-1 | CSPAPGYGYTF | TGCAGCCCGGCCCCGGGCTATGGCTACACCTTC
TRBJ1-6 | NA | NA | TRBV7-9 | CASSLDRYNSPLHF | TGTGCCAGCAGCTTAGACAGATATAATTCACCCCTCCACTTT
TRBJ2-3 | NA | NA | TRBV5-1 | CASSFGNAGADTQYF | TGCGCCAGCAGCTTTGGAAACGCAGGGGCAGATACGCAGTATTTT
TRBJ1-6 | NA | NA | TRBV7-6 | CASSLNVAAVTPNSPLHF | TGTGCCAGCAGCTTAAATGTGGCAGCCGTGACTCCGAATTCACCCCTCCACTTT
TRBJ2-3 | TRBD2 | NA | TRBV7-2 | CASSPQLWTSGGLTDTQYF | TGTGCCAGCAGCCCCCAGCTTTGGACTAGCGGGGGGTTGACAGATACGCAGTATTTT
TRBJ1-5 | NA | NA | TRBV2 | CASSDAGARSAEPQHF | TGTGCCAGCAGTGACGCAGGGGCCAGATCCGCGGAGCCCCAGCATTTT
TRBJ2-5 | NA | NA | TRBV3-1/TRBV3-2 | CASSQEGSGGETQYF | TGTGCCAGCAGCCAAGAAGGGTCGGGCGGGGAGACCCAGTACTTC
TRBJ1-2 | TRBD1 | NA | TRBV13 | CASSGRDRGFGYTF | TGTGCCAGCAGCGGAAGGGACAGGGGATTCGGCTACACCTTC
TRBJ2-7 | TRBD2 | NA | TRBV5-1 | CASSTAWTSGSLSSYEQYF | TGCGCCAGCAGCACGGCATGGACTAGCGGGAGCTTGAGCTCCTACGAGCAGTACTTC
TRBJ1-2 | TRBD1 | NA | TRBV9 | CASSVEDRVPGYTF | TGTGCCAGCAGCGTAGAGGACAGGGTTCCCGGCTACACCTTC
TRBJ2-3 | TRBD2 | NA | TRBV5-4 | CASSLPAPAGNTDTQYF | TGTGCCAGCAGCTTGCCCGCCCCAGCGGGGAACACAGATACGCAGTATTTT
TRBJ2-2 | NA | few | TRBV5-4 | CASSLNRRELTGELFF | TGTGCCAGCAGCTTGAATCGGCGGGAACTCACCGGGGAGCTGTTTTTT
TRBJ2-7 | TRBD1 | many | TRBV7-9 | CASSIIGQGARQYF | TGTGCCAGCAGCATAATTGGACAGGGGGCCAGGCAGTACTTC
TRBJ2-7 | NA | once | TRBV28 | CASSVGGRNYEQYF | TGTGCCAGCAGTGTAGGGGGACGGAACTACGAGCAGTACTTC
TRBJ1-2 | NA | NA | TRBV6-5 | CASSYSGEDYRYTF | TGTGCCAGCAGTTACAGCGGGGAAGACTATCGCTACACCTTC
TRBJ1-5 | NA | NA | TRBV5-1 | CASSFQGQLNQPQHF | TGCGCCAGCAGCTTCCAGGGGCAATTAAATCAGCCCCAGCATTTT
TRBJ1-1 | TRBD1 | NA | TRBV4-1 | CASSPVGGAEAFF | TGCGCCAGCAGCCCTGTAGGGGGCGCTGAAGCTTTCTTT
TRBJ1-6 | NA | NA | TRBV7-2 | CASSFTGTDASPLHF | TGTGCCAGCAGCTTCACAGGGACCGATGCTTCACCCCTCCACTTT
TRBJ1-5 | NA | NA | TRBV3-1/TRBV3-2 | CASSFGTNINQPQHF | TGTGCCAGCAGCTTCGGGACAAACATTAATCAGCCCCAGCATTTT
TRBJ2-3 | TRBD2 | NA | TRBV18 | CASSPRGRASDTQYF | TGTGCCAGCTCACCACGCGGGAGGGCCTCAGATACGCAGTATTTT
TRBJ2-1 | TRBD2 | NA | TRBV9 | CASSTGLAGRGSYNEQFF | TGTGCCAGCAGCACGGGACTAGCGGGAAGGGGCTCCTACAATGAGCAGTTCTTC
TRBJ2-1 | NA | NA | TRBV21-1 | CASSKVMGRKASDEQFF | TGTGCCAGCAGCAAAGTTATGGGCCGAAAGGCGTCCGATGAGCAGTTCTTC
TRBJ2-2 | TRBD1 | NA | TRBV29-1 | CSADRANGELFF | TGCAGCGCGGACAGGGCTAACGGGGAGCTGTTTTTT
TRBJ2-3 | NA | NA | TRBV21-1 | CASSGKLVPKTGDTQYF | TGTGCCAGCAGCGGAAAGTTGGTACCAAAAACGGGAGATACGCAGTATTTT
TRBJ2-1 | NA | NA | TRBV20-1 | CSASIGRGRGQFF | TGCAGTGCTAGTATTGGGCGGGGGCGAGGGCAGTTCTTC
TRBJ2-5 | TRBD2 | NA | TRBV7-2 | CASSAAGTTETQYF | TGTGCCAGCAGCGCGGCGGGGACTACAGAGACCCAGTACTTC
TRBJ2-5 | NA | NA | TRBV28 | CASSPRGREVETQYF | TGTGCCAGCAGTCCCCGGGGGAGAGAGGTGGAGACCCAGTACTTC
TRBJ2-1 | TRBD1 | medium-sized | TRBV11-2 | CASSYRVPGGDEQFF | TGTGCCAGCAGCTACCGGGTCCCAGGGGGCGATGAGCAGTTCTTC
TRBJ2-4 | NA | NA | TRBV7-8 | CASSFDGAGRNIQYF | TGTGCCAGCAGCTTCGATGGCGCGGGGCGAAACATTCAGTACTTC
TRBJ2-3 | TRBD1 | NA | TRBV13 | CASSWGRDRVTDTQYF | TGTGCCAGCAGCTGGGGGAGGGACAGGGTCACAGATACGCAGTATTTT
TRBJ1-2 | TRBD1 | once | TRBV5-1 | CASSLRQGDGYTF | TGCGCCAGCAGCTTGAGGCAGGGGGATGGCTACACCTTC
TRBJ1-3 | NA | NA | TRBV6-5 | CASSYSLLGNTIYF | TGTGCCAGCAGTTACAGCCTCCTCGGGAACACCATATATTTT
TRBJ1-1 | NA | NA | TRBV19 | CASSMTRETEAFF | TGTGCCAGTAGTATGACACGCGAGACCGAAGCTTTCTTT
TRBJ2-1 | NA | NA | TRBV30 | CAWSRGPTGNEQFF | TGTGCCTGGAGTCGGGGACCCACAGGGAATGAGCAGTTCTTC
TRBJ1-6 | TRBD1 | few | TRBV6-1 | CASSEASGQGNSPLHF | TGTGCCAGCAGTGAAGCCTCGGGACAGGGGAATTCACCCCTCCACTTT
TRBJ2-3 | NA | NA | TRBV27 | CASSLSVSGGRIVTDTQYF | TGTGCCAGCAGTTTATCCGTGTCCGGGGGGCGCATAGTGACAGATACGCAGTATTTT
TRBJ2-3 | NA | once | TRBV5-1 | CASGAPELDTQYF | TGCGCCAGCGGGGCTCCGGAACTAGATACGCAGTATTTT
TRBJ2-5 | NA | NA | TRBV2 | CASSEAKRQQETQYF | TGTGCCAGCAGTGAAGCGAAGAGGCAGCAAGAGACCCAGTACTTC
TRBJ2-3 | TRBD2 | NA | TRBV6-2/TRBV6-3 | CASSFSSGRRTDTQYF | TGTGCCAGCAGCTTCTCTAGCGGCCGCCGCACAGATACGCAGTATTTT
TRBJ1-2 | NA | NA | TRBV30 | CAWSVLLTGDYGYTF | TGTGCCTGGAGTGTACTTTTGACGGGGGACTATGGCTACACCTTC
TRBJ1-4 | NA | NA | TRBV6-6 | CASSPVYVGGEVEKLFF | TGTGCCAGCAGTCCCGTCTATGTCGGGGGGGAGGTGGAAAAACTGTTTTTT
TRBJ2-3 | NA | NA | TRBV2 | CASTLGGGAQYF | TGTGCCAGCACCCTAGGAGGCGGGGCGCAGTATTTT
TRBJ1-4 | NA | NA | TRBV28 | CASSLTGGSSEKLFF | TGTGCCAGCAGCCTAACAGGCGGCTCGAGTGAAAAACTGTTTTTT
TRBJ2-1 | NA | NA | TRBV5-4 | CASSLAGGHYNEQFF | TGTGCCAGCAGCTTGGCAGGGGGGCACTACAATGAGCAGTTCTTC